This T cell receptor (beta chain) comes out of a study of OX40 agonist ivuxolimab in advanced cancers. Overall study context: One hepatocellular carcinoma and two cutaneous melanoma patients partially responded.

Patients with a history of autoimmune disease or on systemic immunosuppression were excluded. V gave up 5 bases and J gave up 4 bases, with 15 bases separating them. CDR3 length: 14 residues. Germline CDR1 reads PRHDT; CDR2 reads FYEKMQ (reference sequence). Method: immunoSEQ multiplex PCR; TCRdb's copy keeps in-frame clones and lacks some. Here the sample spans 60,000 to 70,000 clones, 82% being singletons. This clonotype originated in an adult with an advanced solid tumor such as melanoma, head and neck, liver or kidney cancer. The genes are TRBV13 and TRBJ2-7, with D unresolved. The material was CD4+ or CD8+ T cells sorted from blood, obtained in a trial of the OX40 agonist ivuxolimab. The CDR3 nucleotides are TGTGCCAGCAGCCCGCGACAAGGATGGTACGAGCAGTACTTC. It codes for CASSPRQGWYEQYF.